The clone carrying this T cell receptor beta chain was detected many times. Its antigen is currently unknown. This specimen comes from a study of response to subunit inactivated influenza vaccine. Overall study results and limits: Authors suggested that a seasonal influenza vaccination recruits few new T cells each time.

The CDR3 has 13 residues. Germline values: CDR1 LGHNA, CDR2 YSLEER. V was cut by 0 bases and J by 5 bases, with 8 bases left in between. TCRdb itself ran the RT-PCR reads through MiXCR, one entry per CDR3 protein. The sample holds about 700,000 distinct CDR3 sequences, approximately 13% seen once. V and J are TRBV4-3 and TRBJ2-7, with D hard to call. Sequences were derived from PBMCs from blood, sampled roughly 2 weeks before vaccination. This clonotype was sampled from a man aged 45 to 65 who received an inactivated influenza vaccine. CDR3 sequence reads: CASSQDLGHEQYF. The CDR3 coding sequence is TGCGCCAGCAGCCAAGACCTGGGCCACGAGCAGTACTTC.